Listed here are 30 T cell receptor beta chains from one sample, sequenced in a study of T cells in Graves' hyperthyroidism and ophthalmopathy. Amplification yielded TCR beta CDR3 regions, with RNA transcripts as the source. First-round RT-PCR with HTBI primers amplified the TCR CDR3 region. MiXCR was run by TCRdb on the multiplex PCR reads, yielding one entry per CDR3 protein. In the table there are more than 95,000 distinct CDR3 sequences, roughly 44% of which are singletons. The source material was blood. These TCRs come from a middle-aged man with Graves' hyperthyroidism.

This chain joins TRBV10-2 and TRBJ2-7; D possibly matches TRBD1 or TRBD2 (5 bases each). This CDR3 has 15 residues. V was clipped by 2 bases and J by 2 bases, with 13 bases between them. CDR1 is WSHSY and CDR2 is SAAADI in the germline V gene. The CDR3 is CASSEPSLGPYEQYF. CDR3 nucleotides: TGCGCCAGCAGTGAGCCTAGCTTGGGGCCCTACGAGCAGTACTTC.

The gene calls are TRBV20-1 and TRBJ2-7; tentatively, D is TRBD1 (6 bases). Germline V gene lookup returns CDR1 DFQATT and CDR2 SNEGSKA (reference sequence). Trimming cost V 6 bases and J 3 bases, with 9 bases left between them. The CDR3 has 11 amino acids. CDR3 in DNA: TGCAGTGCAGGGGGACGCTACGAGCAGTACTTC. Translation gives CSAGGRYEQYF.

This chain uses TRBV28 with TRBJ1-4; D is ambiguous. CDR3 size: 12 residues. Deletions cut 4 bases from V and 8 bases from J, with 8 bases between. CDR1 is MDHEN, CDR2 SYDVKM, per germline. For the CDR3, the DNA is TGTGCCAGCAGTTCCCTCGGGGAAAAACTGTTTTTT. Amino acids: CASSSLGEKLFF.

At least ten counts were recorded for this clonotype. The genes are TRBV12-3 or TRBV12-4 and TRBJ1-2; D gene uncertain. The V end lost 6 bases, the J end lost 8 bases, and 22 bases lay between the germline ends. The CDR3 extends over 15 amino acids. As DNA, the CDR3 is TGTGCCAGCAGAAAGACCCTACGACCGGGGAAAGGCTACACCTTC. Its translation: CASRKTLRPGKGYTF.

This clonotype was counted many times. V gene TRBV6-2 or TRBV6-3 combines with J gene TRBJ2-1; 10 positions match TRBD2. The junction had 9 bases not matched to a gene; V was cut back by 8 bases and J by 8 bases. Germline values: CDR1 MNHEY, CDR2 SVGEGT. The CDR3 has 14 residues. The CDR3 here is CASPSGTSDHEQFF. CDR3 nucleotide sequence: TGTGCCAGCCCAAGCGGGACTAGCGACCATGAGCAGTTCTTC.

Of note for this clonotype: The missing conserved phenylalanine or tryptophan at the end of this CDR3 makes a read error likely. The chain couples TRBV5-4 to TRBJ2-3; perhaps TRBD1 as D (6 bases). V was shortened by 3 bases and J by 0 bases, with 11 bases between the two germline ends. The CDR3 spans 15 residues. Germline V gives CDR1 SGHNT, CDR2 YYREEE (reference sequence). The CDR3 DNA follows: TGTGCCAGCAGCTGGGGACATTCTAGCACAGATACGCAGTATCTT. This gives the protein CASSWGHSSTDTQYL.

As concerns this clonotype: An end of the junction does not agree with germline; a read error may underlie this. The V and J genes are TRBV7-6 and TRBJ1-1; tentatively, D is TRBD1 (5 bases). Germline V lookup: CDR1 SGHVS, CDR2 FNYEAQ. The CDR3 totals 14 residues. This CDR3 is CAGSPKLGDTEAFF. The CDR3 DNA follows: TGTGCCGGCAGCCCCAAGTTGGGGGACACTGAAGCTTTCTTT.

V usage is TRBV2 and J usage is TRBJ1-4; a weak D match, TRBD1 (6 bases). This CDR3 comprises 17 residues. Trimming stripped 6 bases from V and 5 bases from J, with 22 bases between. CDR1 and CDR2 from the germline V gene are SNHLY and FYNNEI. CDR3: CASRSGRAGGRNEKLFF. CDR3 DNA sequence: TGTGCCAGCAGGAGCGGGCGTGCGGGGGGGCGCAATGAAAAACTGTTTTTT.

V is TRBV29-1 and J is TRBJ2-7, with TRBD2 identical over 10 bases. Trimming took 2 bases from V and 6 from J; bases not matched to a gene: 13. Germline lookup yields CDR1 SQVTM and CDR2 ANQGSEA. The CDR3 is 16 amino acids. CDR3 bases: TGCAGCGTTGAACGAGCGGGGGGGCGCGGAAACAGCGAGCAGTACTTC. It codes for CSVERAGGRGNSEQYF.

The V and J genes are TRBV14 and TRBJ1-1; D might be TRBD1 (5 bases). CDR1 is SGHDN and CDR2 is FVKESK in the germline V gene. The CDR3 contains 14 residues. The V end was cut by 3 bases, the J end by 1 base, with 9 bases between. CDR3 protein: CASSQQGGNTEAFF. In DNA, the CDR3 is TGTGCCAGCAGCCAGCAGGGAGGGAACACTGAAGCTTTCTTT.

This clonotype was counted many times. Here the CDR3 reads CASSLFEQFF. CDR3 coding DNA: TGTGCCAGCAGTTTATTTGAGCAGTTCTTC. The J gene is TRBJ2-1, the V gene TRBV12-3 or TRBV12-4; the D is unclear. V lost 2 bases to trimming and J lost 9 bases, with 2 bases between them. CDR3 size: 10 residues.

The V call is TRBV6-1, the J call TRBJ1-1, with D hard to call. This CDR3 spans 12 amino acids. In germline, CDR1 is MNHNS, CDR2 SASEGT. With 6 bases removed from V and 5 bases from J, the gap between germline ends came to 10 bases. CDR3 region: CASRSGGTEAFF. The CDR3 DNA reads TGTGCCAGCAGGAGCGGTGGGACTGAAGCTTTCTTT.

This clonotype appeared many times. J is TRBJ2-1 and V is TRBV13; a weak D match, TRBD2 (5 bases). This CDR3 has 14 residues. Trimming shortened V by 3 bases and J by 7 bases, and 13 bases separated the two germline ends. Per the germline V gene, CDR1 is PRHDT and CDR2 is FYEKMQ (reference sequence). The CDR3 loop reads CASSFSFRGNEQFF. CDR3 nucleotides: TGTGCCAGCAGCTTCTCCTTTCGGGGAAATGAGCAGTTCTTC. Complete variable domain (other parts from reference TRBV13 and TRBJ2-1): AAGVIQSPRHLIKEKRETATLKCYPIPRHDTVYWYQQGPGQDPQFLISFYEKMQSDKGSIPDRFSAQQFSDYHSELNMSSLELGDSALYFCASSFSFRGNEQFFGPGTRLTVL.

The V call is TRBV7-3, the J call TRBJ1-6; 7 nucleotides line up with TRBD1. Trimming took 5 bases from V and 14 from J; bases not matched to a gene: 12. The germline V gene encodes CDR1 SGHTA and CDR2 FQGTGA. This CDR3 has 14 amino acids. The chain's CDR3 is CASSAPGGDGTLHF. As DNA, the CDR3 is TGTGCCAGCAGCGCGCCAGGGGGTGATGGAACCCTCCACTTT.

Ten or more counts support this clonotype. This chain connects TRBV6-5 to TRBJ2-7, with 8 bases that match TRBD2. The germline V gene encodes CDR1 MNHEY and CDR2 SVGAGI. J lost 0 bases, V lost 6 bases, and 7 bases had no gene match. The CDR3 is 15 amino acids. CDR3 DNA: TGTGCCAGCAGGGCTAGCGGGCAGATCTCCTACGAGCAGTACTTC. This sequence encodes CASRASGQISYEQYF.

Concerning this clonotype itself: This may arise from a read error, as a much more abundant clone is one base away. This chain links TRBV6-1 with TRBJ1-4, with unresolved D. The CDR3 sequence is 14 residues long. Germline-derived CDR1 and CDR2 are MNHNS and SASEGT. The CDR3 here is CASSLDLTYENLFF. Written as DNA, the CDR3 is TGTGCCAGCAGCCTGGACCTAACCTATGAAAACCTGTTTTTT.

The chain couples TRBV7-9 to TRBJ2-2; D call uncertain. CDR1 and CDR2 from the germline V gene are SEHNR and FQNEAQ (reference sequence). V shed 11 bases and J shed 2 bases, with 9 bases lying between them. This CDR3 has 12 amino acids. The CDR3 DNA is TGTGCCTGGAGTGTAAACACCGGGGAGCTGTTTTTT. It is translated as CAWSVNTGELFF. The variable domain in full, completed from reference TRBV7-9 and TRBJ2-2, reads DTGVSQNPRHKITKRGQNVTFRCDPISEHNRLYWYRQTLGQGPEFLTYFQNEAQLEKSRLLSDRFSAERPKGSFSTLEIQRTEQGDSAMYLCAWSVNTGELFFGEGSRLTVL.

This clonotype came up many times. The chain is built from TRBV7-9 and TRBJ2-3; 16 nucleotides agree with TRBD2. With V trimmed by 5 bases and J by 3 bases, 8 bases remained unmatched. Germline assignment: CDR1 SEHNR and CDR2 FQNEAQ (reference sequence). The CDR3 runs to 18 residues. This CDR3 is CASSNPGLAGGSTDTQYF. The CDR3 region has the DNA TGTGCCAGCAGCAACCCGGGACTAGCGGGGGGGTCGACAGATACGCAGTATTTT.

V usage is TRBV20-1 and J usage is TRBJ2-5; D uncertain. The CDR3 covers 11 residues. In germline, CDR1 is DFQATT, CDR2 SNEGSKA (reference sequence). Trimming removed 7 bases from V and 3 bases from J, with 9 bases in between. As DNA, the CDR3 is TGCAGTGAGTTCCGGGAAGAGACCCAGTACTTC. This sequence encodes CSEFREETQYF.

CDR3 coding DNA: TGCGCCAGCAGCAAAGGTACAGGGGCCAACGTCCTGACTTTC. Amino acids: CASSKGTGANVLTF. The V and J genes are TRBV5-1 and TRBJ2-6, with D unclear. The CDR3 covers 14 residues. Trimming removed 4 bases from V and 4 bases from J, with 9 bases in between. The germline V gene has CDR1 SGHRS and CDR2 YFSETQ.

This clonotype was detected ten times or more. The rearrangement uses TRBV9 and TRBJ2-7; 7 bases are shared with TRBD1. CDR1 is SGDLS, CDR2 YYNGEE, per germline. The CDR3 is 14 amino acids. Trimming cost V 4 bases and J 4 bases; bases outside gene matches: 8. The chain's CDR3 is CASSSTDREYEQYF. In DNA, the CDR3 is TGTGCCAGCAGCTCGACCGACAGGGAGTACGAGCAGTACTTC. Based on the CDR3 plus reference TRBV9 and TRBJ2-7, the full variable domain is DSGVTQTPKHLITATGQRVTLRCSPRSGDLSVYWYQQSLDQGLQFLIQYYNGEERAKGNILERFSAQQFPDLHSELNLSSLELGDSALYFCASSSTDREYEQYFGPGTRLTVT.

This clonotype has at least ten counts. The gene calls are TRBV10-1 and TRBJ2-2; the D is unclear. The germline V gene has CDR1 WNHNN and CDR2 SYGVQD (reference sequence). CDR3 length: 12 amino acids. Trimming shortened V by 4 bases and J by 6 bases, and 6 bases separated the two germline ends. The CDR3 DNA is TGCGCCAGCAGTGGTCCCCCCGGGGAGCTGTTTTTT. The encoded protein is CASSGPPGELFF.

This clonotype came up many times. The rearrangement joins TRBV11-3 to TRBJ1-4; D is undetermined. The CDR3 is 15 amino acids. Per germline, CDR1 SGHNT and CDR2 YENEEA. V lost 0 bases to trimming and J lost 0 bases, with 5 bases between them. Here the CDR3 reads CASSLESSTNEKLFF. For the CDR3, the DNA is TGTGCCAGCAGCTTAGAGTCCTCAACTAATGAAAAACTGTTTTTT.

This clonotype was seen many times. The rearrangement links TRBV5-6 to TRBJ1-5; 7 positions agree with TRBD1. There are 14 residues in the CDR3. V shed 4 bases, J shed 3 bases, and the junction held 4 bases outside the gene matches. Germline V gene lookup returns CDR1 SGHDT and CDR2 YYEEEE. The CDR3 DNA sequence: TGTGCCAGCAGCCACGGGACAGTCAATCAGCCCCAGCATTTT. Translating it yields CASSHGTVNQPQHF.

This chain joins TRBV7-3 and TRBJ1-6, with D possibly TRBD1 on 5 matching bases. CDR1 is SGHTA, CDR2 FQGTGA, per germline. Trimming took off 2 bases at V and 9 bases at J, with 11 bases between the two ends. The CDR3 contains 14 residues. The DNA of the CDR3 is TGTGCCAGCAGCTTAGACGGGGGAGGTTCACCCCTCCACTTT. Protein product: CASSLDGGGSPLHF.

Note on this clonotype: Possible read error: a much larger clone is one base away. This chain joins TRBV28 and TRBJ1-5, with D unresolved. This CDR3 contains 12 residues. V dropped 7 bases and J dropped 6 bases, with 10 bases sitting between them. Germline values: CDR1 MDHEN, CDR2 SYDVKM. Here the CDR3 reads CASTQSSQPQHF. The CDR3 DNA is TGTGCCAGCACCCAATCTAGTCAGCCCCAGCATTTT.

The chain has TRBV29-1 and TRBJ2-1, with 7 bases that match TRBD1. V shed 0 bases and J 2 bases; nucleotides not matched to a gene: 7. CDR1 is SQVTM and CDR2 is ANQGSEA in the germline V gene. This CDR3 comprises 16 residues. The CDR3 is CSVEDQRGGTYNEQFF. Written as DNA, the CDR3 is TGCAGCGTTGAAGATCAAAGAGGGGGCACCTACAATGAGCAGTTCTTC.

This clonotype showed up many times. The rearrangement links TRBV11-3 to TRBJ2-1; 13 bases agree with TRBD2. V trimming: 5 bases; J trimming: 7 bases; junction bases outside the gene matches: 8. The CDR3 is made up of 16 amino acids. Looked up from germline, CDR1 is SGHNT and CDR2 is YENEEA. Here the CDR3 reads CASSPRTSGRRNEQFF. CDR3 DNA sequence: TGTGCCAGCAGCCCAAGGACTAGCGGGAGAAGGAATGAGCAGTTCTTC.

This clonotype was counted at least ten times. This chain joins TRBV20-1 and TRBJ2-1; D is perhaps TRBD2 (5 bases). The CDR3 spans 15 residues. V lost 3 bases and J lost 0, with 12 bases in between. CDR1 DFQATT and CDR2 SNEGSKA come from the germline V gene (reference sequence). The CDR3 here is CSARRVHNSYNEQFF. The CDR3 DNA reads TGCAGTGCTAGGCGGGTCCATAACTCCTACAATGAGCAGTTCTTC.

The CDR3 protein is CSARVGAGEGYNEQYF. Written as DNA, the CDR3 is TGCAGTGCTAGAGTTGGGGCAGGGGAAGGGTACAATGAGCAGTACTTC. The chain couples TRBV20-1 to TRBJ2-7; perhaps TRBD1 as D (6 bases). Germline CDR1 and CDR2: DFQATT and SNEGSKA (reference sequence). V lost 1 base and J 7 bases, leaving 23 bases between the germline ends. This CDR3 has 16 amino acids.